The rows below give T cell receptor beta chains drawn from one sample of a study of cytomegalovirus exposure and HLA in healthy donors. This table comes from immunoSEQ multiplex PCR, and its TCRdb copy is limited to in-frame clones, with some not included. The sample records approximately 160,000 clones, more than 75% being singletons. The sample comprised PBMCs. These receptors all come from a girl aged 2 to 9 in good health and CMV-seropositive. Each CDR3 is given with its conserved first and last residue. The order of the fields is J gene, D gene, clone size, V gene, CDR3 DNA, CDR3 protein. The D gene is left open where the match is weak. Part of the rows lack a size; the others show once, few, many or a class for expanded clones.

TRBJ1-5 - - TRBV7-9 TGTGCCAGCAGCCCCCAGACAGCAGGTACAAACCAGCCCCAGCATTTT CASSPQTAGTNQPQHF
TRBJ1-1 - - TRBV28 TGTGCCAGCAGTTTCGTCGGGGGTAGGGCTGAAGCTTTCTTT CASSFVGGRAEAFF
TRBJ2-5 - - TRBV20-1 TGCAGTGCTTATCAAGAGACCCAGTACTTC CSAYQETQYF
TRBJ2-2 - - TRBV6-5 TGTGCCAGTAGGGCGACAGACACCGGGGAGCTGTTTTTT CASRATDTGELFF
TRBJ1-2 - - TRBV5-4 TGTGCCAGCAGTTTGGACTCTCGAACTAACTATGGCTACACCTTC CASSLDSRTNYGYTF
TRBJ2-7 TRBD1 - TRBV4-1 TGCGCCAGCAGCCAAGATCCGGACAGGGATGTCAACGAGCAGTACTTC CASSQDPDRDVNEQYF
TRBJ2-2 TRBD2 - TRBV29-1 TGCAGCGTTAAGAGCGGGAGGAGCACCGGGGAGCTGTTTTTT CSVKSGRSTGELFF
TRBJ2-7 - - TRBV29-1 TGCAGCGTTGCCAGGAGGGGGAGGGCCTACGAGCAGTACTTC CSVARRGRAYEQYF
TRBJ1-4 - - TRBV7-9 TGTGCCAGCAGTTCCGACATTAATGAAAAACTGTTTTTT CASSSDINEKLFF
TRBJ2-3 - - TRBV7-9 TGTGCCAGCAGCTTTAGCCACACAGATACGCAGTATTTT CASSFSHTDTQYF
TRBJ2-5 - - TRBV9 TGTGCCAGCAGCGTAGGATCAGGGAAAGAGACCCAGTACTTC CASSVGSGKETQYF
TRBJ2-1 TRBD2 once TRBV2 TGTGCCAGCAGTGAGGCGGGAGTCTGGGATGAGCAGTTCTTC CASSEAGVWDEQFF
TRBJ2-7 TRBD2 few TRBV11-2 TGTGCCAGCAGCTCCCCCCCCGGGGGGGAGCAGTACTTC CASSSPPGGEQYF
TRBJ2-1 - few TRBV5-1 TGCGCCAGCAGCTTGCAGGGAGGCAATGAGCAGTTCTTC CASSLQGGNEQFF
TRBJ2-1 - - TRBV4-1 TGCGCCAGCAGCCAAGTTCTAGCGCGGGGCTTAAGCTCCTACAATGAGCAGTTCTTC CASSQVLARGLSSYNEQFF
TRBJ2-1 TRBD2 once TRBV4-1 TGCGCCAGCAGCCAAGATCCTAGCGGGGTCTACAATGAGCAGTTCTTC CASSQDPSGVYNEQFF
TRBJ1-2 - - TRBV29-1 TGCAGCGATCAGGGAACTGGCTACACCTTC CSDQGTGYTF
TRBJ2-5 - - TRBV30 TGTGCCTGGAGTGACAGCGGGGAGACCCAGTACTTC CAWSDSGETQYF
TRBJ2-7 - - TRBV27 TGTGCCAGCAGTTTGGGTCAAGGGGCCGTATACGAGCAGTACTTC CASSLGQGAVYEQYF
TRBJ2-1 TRBD2 - TRBV19 TGTGCCAGTAGTATAGGTTGGACTAGCGGGGTATCCTACAATGAGCAGTTCTTC CASSIGWTSGVSYNEQFF
TRBJ2-1 TRBD2 - TRBV4-1 TGCGCCAGCAGCCAAGCCCTAGCGGGAGGGCCCTACAATGAGCAGTTCTTC CASSQALAGGPYNEQFF
TRBJ2-4 - - TRBV9 TGTGCCAGCAGCGTAGGGGGGGGCGGAAACATTCAGTACTTC CASSVGGGGNIQYF
TRBJ2-1 TRBD1 few TRBV27 TGTGCCAGCAGTTCGGACAGGGGGGGCTCCTACAATGAGCAGTTCTTC CASSSDRGGSYNEQFF
TRBJ2-5 TRBD2 few TRBV6-4 TGTGCCAGCAGTCCGACAGGGGCTAGCGGGAGTGAGACCCAGTACTTC CASSPTGASGSETQYF
TRBJ2-7 - once TRBV9 TGTGCCAGCAGTCTCGGGGACATCCCCTACGAGCAGTACTTC CASSLGDIPYEQYF
TRBJ2-1 - - TRBV27 TGTGCCAGCAGTTCCCGGGAGCTAGGGTCCTACAATGAGCAGTTCTTC CASSSRELGSYNEQFF
TRBJ2-2 TRBD1 - TRBV7-8 TGTGCCAGCAGCTTATTGTTGATGGGACAGGGTACCGGGGAGCTGTTTTTT CASSLLLMGQGTGELFF
TRBJ2-6 TRBD1 - TRBV5-1 TGCGCCAGCAGCTTGGAGGGACAGCCTTACTCTGGGGCCAACGTCCTGACTTTC CASSLEGQPYSGANVLTF
TRBJ2-3 TRBD2 - TRBV7-4 TGTGCCAGCAGCTTAAGATCCTTTAGAGCGGGAGACACAGATACGCAGTATTTT CASSLRSFRAGDTDTQYF
TRBJ2-7 - - TRBV30 TGTGCCTGGAGTTCTTCCTACGAGCAGTACTTC CAWSSSYEQYF
TRBJ1-5 TRBD1 - TRBV27 TGTGCCAGCAGTTTAGGGACAGGTAATCAGCCCCAGCATTTT CASSLGTGNQPQHF
TRBJ2-1 TRBD2 - TRBV28 TGTGCCAGCAGTTTTTTGACTAGCGGGTTGGATGAGCAGTTCTTC CASSFLTSGLDEQFF
TRBJ2-5 TRBD2 once TRBV6-1 TGTGCCAGCAGTGAAAGGTTTGTTAGCGGGAGGTTCCAAGAGACCCAGTACTTC CASSERFVSGRFQETQYF
TRBJ1-2 TRBD1 - TRBV23-1 TGCGCCGTGCCGAGGATACCCGGGACAGGGGCTAACTATGGCTACACCTTC CAVPRIPGTGANYGYTF
TRBJ2-2 - - TRBV7-9 TGTGCCAGCAGCTTTCAAGGGAGGAACACCGGGGAGCTGTTTTTT CASSFQGRNTGELFF
TRBJ2-3 - few TRBV30 TGTGCCTGGAGTCCAGGTCTCGGTGCAGATACGCAGTATTTT CAWSPGLGADTQYF
TRBJ2-1 TRBD2 - TRBV4-1 TGCGCCAGCAGCCAGATCGGGAGGATATCCTACAATGAGCAGTTCTTC CASSQIGRISYNEQFF
TRBJ1-1 TRBD1 - TRBV9 TGTGCCAGCAGCACACTACAGGGGGACGACACTGAAGCTTTCTTT CASSTLQGDDTEAFF
TRBJ1-1 TRBD1 - TRBV27 TGTGCCACTACCTTATGGGGGACAGGGGGGGTACGCACTGAAGCTTTCTTT CATTLWGTGGVRTEAFF
TRBJ2-3 TRBD1 - TRBV27 TGTGCCAGCAACTCACAGGGGGAGACAGATACGCAGTATTTT CASNSQGETDTQYF
TRBJ1-2 TRBD1 - TRBV30 TGTGCCTGGCATTTGACAGGGGGCGCGTATGGCTACACCTTC CAWHLTGGAYGYTF
TRBJ2-3 TRBD1 - TRBV5-1 TGCGCCAGCAGCTTACAGGGGGCGCGGACAGATACGCAGTATTTT CASSLQGARTDTQYF
TRBJ2-4 TRBD2 - TRBV5-1 TGCGCCAGCAGCTTTGAAGCTAGCGGGATTGTAGCCAAAAACATTCAGTACTTC CASSFEASGIVAKNIQYF
TRBJ2-2 TRBD1 few TRBV5-4 TGTGCCAGCAGCCGTCTCGGGACAGGGGACACCGGGGAGCTGTTTTTT CASSRLGTGDTGELFF
TRBJ1-2 TRBD1 - TRBV30 TGTGCCTGGAGTCACGGACAGGGATCTAACTATGGCTACCCCTTC CAWSHGQGSNYGYPF
TRBJ2-1 - - TRBV15 TGTGCCACCAGCAGAGAGGGGGCCCAGAGCTATGAGCAGTTCTTC CATSREGAQSYEQFF